These T cell receptor beta chains were read from a single sample in a study of cytomegalovirus exposure and HLA in healthy donors. Using immunoSEQ multiplex PCR, the repertoire was profiled, and TCRdb retains in-frame clones only, with some absent. The sample consists of more than 75,000 clones, 85% to 95% of them appearing once. Sequencing used PBMCs. Receptors originate from a man between 18 and 35 years old in good health and CMV-seronegative. CDR3s include the opening cysteine and the closing phenylalanine or tryptophan. Fields, in order: clone size, D gene, V gene, J gene, CDR3 DNA, CDR3 protein. The D gene is left open where the match is weak. A clone size is listed for some rows: how often the clone was seen (once, few, many), or a class if it is expanded.

abundance: NA; d_gene: TRBD1; v_gene: TRBV12-5; j_gene: TRBJ1-4; CDR3nt: TGTGCTAGTGGTTTTTCGGCAGGGGGTAATGAAAAACTGTTTTTT; CDR3aa: CASGFSAGGNEKLFF
abundance: NA; d_gene: TRBD1; v_gene: TRBV5-1; j_gene: TRBJ1-1; CDR3nt: TGCGCCAGCAGCTGGACAGGGCCCACTGAAGCTTTCTTT; CDR3aa: CASSWTGPTEAFF
abundance: few; d_gene: NA; v_gene: TRBV2; j_gene: TRBJ1-3; CDR3nt: TGTGCCAGCAGTGCTGGGGGCCGTGGAAACACCATATATTTT; CDR3aa: CASSAGGRGNTIYF
abundance: NA; d_gene: TRBD1; v_gene: TRBV2; j_gene: TRBJ2-3; CDR3nt: TGTGCCAGCCGACAGGGGGTGACAGATACGCAGTATTTT; CDR3aa: CASRQGVTDTQYF
abundance: NA; d_gene: TRBD2; v_gene: TRBV7-6; j_gene: TRBJ2-7; CDR3nt: TGTGCCAGCAGCTTATGGACTAGCGGTGCCTACGAGCAGTACTTC; CDR3aa: CASSLWTSGAYEQYF
abundance: NA; d_gene: NA; v_gene: TRBV5-1; j_gene: TRBJ1-1; CDR3nt: TGCGCCAGCAGCCGCGACAGTTCTATGAACACTGAAGCTTTCTTT; CDR3aa: CASSRDSSMNTEAFF
abundance: once; d_gene: NA; v_gene: TRBV27; j_gene: TRBJ1-1; CDR3nt: TGTGCCAGCAGCAGAAGTGGTGAAGCTTTCTTT; CDR3aa: CASSRSGEAFF
abundance: NA; d_gene: NA; v_gene: TRBV15; j_gene: TRBJ1-4; CDR3nt: TGTGCCACCAGCTCCCACAGCGAAAAACTGTTTTTT; CDR3aa: CATSSHSEKLFF
abundance: NA; d_gene: NA; v_gene: TRBV19; j_gene: TRBJ1-2; CDR3nt: TGTGCCAGTAGTATTGACAGACCCACGGCAACATATGGCTACACCTTC; CDR3aa: CASSIDRPTATYGYTF
abundance: NA; d_gene: TRBD2; v_gene: TRBV28; j_gene: TRBJ2-4; CDR3nt: TGTGCCAGCAGTTTCCTTGTGACTAGCGGGAGAGGCATTCAGTACTTC; CDR3aa: CASSFLVTSGRGIQYF
abundance: NA; d_gene: TRBD1; v_gene: TRBV5-1; j_gene: TRBJ2-1; CDR3nt: TGCGCCAGCAGCTCCGGGACAGGGATCGAGCAGTTCTTC; CDR3aa: CASSSGTGIEQFF
abundance: NA; d_gene: NA; v_gene: TRBV6-5; j_gene: TRBJ1-2; CDR3nt: TGTGCCAGCAGTTCCGGACAGTTATATGGCTACACCTTC; CDR3aa: CASSSGQLYGYTF
abundance: NA; d_gene: NA; v_gene: TRBV7-2; j_gene: TRBJ1-1; CDR3nt: TGTGCCAGCAGCTTAGCCGTTGGCACCACTGAAGCTTTCTTT; CDR3aa: CASSLAVGTTEAFF
abundance: NA; d_gene: TRBD2; v_gene: TRBV5-1; j_gene: TRBJ2-1; CDR3nt: TGCGCCAGCAGCTCCCCACTAGCGGGGGGGAGGGTGAATGAGCAGTTCTTC; CDR3aa: CASSSPLAGGRVNEQFF
abundance: NA; d_gene: TRBD2; v_gene: TRBV10-3; j_gene: TRBJ2-7; CDR3nt: TGTGCCATCCAAAAAGGGACTACTTCCTACGAGCAGTACTTC; CDR3aa: CAIQKGTTSYEQYF
abundance: NA; d_gene: NA; v_gene: TRBV11-2; j_gene: TRBJ2-7; CDR3nt: TGTGCCAGCAGTCCTGGAGGGGCCCACGAGCAGTACTTC; CDR3aa: CASSPGGAHEQYF
abundance: NA; d_gene: TRBD2; v_gene: TRBV6-5; j_gene: TRBJ2-3; CDR3nt: TGTGCCAGCAGTTACTCAGCGGGAGGAGGCACAGATACGCAGTATTTT; CDR3aa: CASSYSAGGGTDTQYF
abundance: NA; d_gene: NA; v_gene: TRBV21-1; j_gene: TRBJ1-1; CDR3nt: TGTGCCAGCCAGGACAGGGGCTATACTGAAGCTTTCTTT; CDR3aa: CASQDRGYTEAFF
abundance: NA; d_gene: NA; v_gene: TRBV6-1; j_gene: TRBJ2-1; CDR3nt: TGTGCCAGCAGGAACGGACAAGAGCAGTTCTTC; CDR3aa: CASRNGQEQFF
abundance: NA; d_gene: TRBD1; v_gene: TRBV5-4; j_gene: TRBJ1-2; CDR3nt: TGTGCCAGCAGCTTGGCCGGGACAGGGTTTGGCTACACCTTC; CDR3aa: CASSLAGTGFGYTF
abundance: NA; d_gene: NA; v_gene: TRBV7-3; j_gene: TRBJ1-1; CDR3nt: TGTGCCAGCAGCGGCGGCCCGAACACTGAAGCTTTCTTT; CDR3aa: CASSGGPNTEAFF
abundance: NA; d_gene: TRBD1; v_gene: TRBV5-6; j_gene: TRBJ1-2; CDR3nt: TGTGCCAGCAGCTTAACCATGGGACAGGGGATCTATGGCTACACCTTC; CDR3aa: CASSLTMGQGIYGYTF
abundance: NA; d_gene: NA; v_gene: TRBV27; j_gene: TRBJ2-7; CDR3nt: TGTGCCAGCAGTTTGATGGAGAGCTCCTACGAGCAGTACTTC; CDR3aa: CASSLMESSYEQYF
abundance: NA; d_gene: NA; v_gene: TRBV5-6; j_gene: TRBJ2-7; CDR3nt: TGTGCCAGCAGCCCTGGGGCAATGACCTACGAGCAGTACTTC; CDR3aa: CASSPGAMTYEQYF
abundance: NA; d_gene: NA; v_gene: TRBV21-1; j_gene: TRBJ2-7; CDR3nt: TGTGCCAGCAGCACCGGGGGCGAGCAGTACTTC; CDR3aa: CASSTGGEQYF
abundance: NA; d_gene: NA; v_gene: TRBV5-4; j_gene: TRBJ2-1; CDR3nt: TGTGCCAGCAGCTTGGGAGGGGGGGACAGGAGGAATGAGCAGTTCTTC; CDR3aa: CASSLGGGDRRNEQFF
abundance: NA; d_gene: NA; v_gene: TRBV19; j_gene: TRBJ2-2; CDR3nt: TGTGCCAGTCGCAAACCCAGGGGCATAAACACCGGGGAGCTGTTTTTT; CDR3aa: CASRKPRGINTGELFF
abundance: NA; d_gene: TRBD2; v_gene: TRBV27; j_gene: TRBJ2-7; CDR3nt: TGTGCCAGCAGAGAACCCGGGAGGTCCTACGAGCAGTACTTC; CDR3aa: CASREPGRSYEQYF
abundance: NA; d_gene: NA; v_gene: TRBV14; j_gene: TRBJ2-7; CDR3nt: TGTGCCAGCAGCCAAGTGAGGGAGCAGTACTTC; CDR3aa: CASSQVREQYF
abundance: NA; d_gene: NA; v_gene: TRBV19; j_gene: TRBJ1-6; CDR3nt: TGTGCCAGTAGTATAGGACTCCGGATTACCTATAATTCACCCCTCCACTTT; CDR3aa: CASSIGLRITYNSPLHF